This TCR beta chain was captured by sequencing in a study of blood T cell repertoires in COVID-19. Turning to the study itself: The samples span acute and convalescent COVID-19 from the United States, Italy and Spain. T cells, B-cell-depleted T cells, or PBMCs supplied cDNA or gDNA.

Study processing details: Amplification with reference gene primers provided the estimates of nucleated cell counts. TCRdb keeps only in-frame clones here, not all; method: immunoSEQ multiplex PCR. V, J and clone size derive from that table, while D and trimming were established from the DNA sequence. The data contain 310,000 or so clones, roughly 84% of them seen just once; the ten biggest clones take up 1%. Looked up from germline, CDR1 is SGHRS and CDR2 is YFSETQ. The CDR3 is 13 amino acids. The V and J ends lost 5 bases and 6 bases respectively, with 12 bases between them. This receptor was obtained from a man aged 50 or older with active or convalescent COVID-19. The rearrangement links TRBV5-1 to TRBJ2-1; the D gene is possibly TRBD2 (6 bases). Sequencing was carried out using peripheral blood. This chain's CDR3 is CASRRRAGNEQFF. The CDR3 nucleotides read TGCGCCAGCAGAAGGAGGGCGGGCAATGAGCAGTTCTTC.